This T cell receptor beta chain was sequenced during a study of blood T cells in healthy people across ages (dated by TCRdb to the mid-2010s). Regarding the research as a whole: Template switching captured roughly one uniquely barcoded TCR beta cDNA molecule per two T cells in model experiments. The donors were split into four age groups: young (average roughly 15 years), middle-aged (roughly 42), aged (roughly 65) and long-lived (roughly 88). For two donors (one aged 18 to 29 and one aged 80 or older), the study analyzed two additional independent replicas of 1 million unique cDNA reads from the same blood draw. Using deep sequencing normalized with unique cDNA molecular identifiers, the study measured how TCR beta repertoire diversity changes with age. To avoid experimental bias, donors of different ages were spread randomly across the sequencing lanes. Summary of the overall study and its limitations: Conclusive comparison of naive and antigen-experienced compartments was prevented by the profiling of bulk unsorted PBMCs. Because donor CMV infection status was unknown, age-related changes in expanded clonotypes were potentially confounded. Observed TCR beta diversity correlated strongly with the percentage of naive T cells measured by flow cytometry. Compared with the aged group, the long-lived group had more naive CD4+ T cells, fewer expanded clones and increased TCR diversity, suggesting age selection. Estimates of total diversity based on one million sequenced T cells were regarded as lower bounds and as underestimates. As age increased, observed TCR beta diversity per million T cells dropped in a roughly linear way, and a significant reduction was already evident by age around 41.

Libraries came from 5' RACE. Sequencing relied on an Illumina HiSeq 2500. A second PCR of about 6 to 11 cycles was performed with a sample-barcoded 5' primer and a J-beta primer mix. A unique molecular identifier was introduced onto each TCR beta cDNA molecule by a template-switch 5' adaptor carrying 12 random nucleotides. Each sample yielded at least 3 million CDR3-containing paired-end reads. First-strand cDNA synthesis was performed from all RNA using the Mint cDNA synthesis kit, with priming by a TRBC-specific oligonucleotide. Following uracil-DNA glycosylase treatment, all cDNA underwent a first 18-cycle PCR with the universal primers M1SS and BC2_uni_R. The authors processed their data as follows. Normalization of each sample was performed by random selection of 1 million high-quality reads, each carrying a distinct molecular identifier. Reads with shared molecular identifiers were discarded instead of being binned into consensus sequences. MiTCR, run with a Q25 quality threshold and the strictest error-elimination algorithm, handled CDR3 identification, clonotype clustering and error correction. Lower-bound total TCR beta diversity was estimated with a nonparametric unseen species model using Euler transformation. TCRdb reprocessed the public reads (quality trimming at Q25 with fastp, clone calling with MiXCR) and kept in-frame beta chains. Entries that share a CDR3 protein sequence are merged under the most common genes and DNA. The V and J calls and clone size are TCRdb's, not the authors'. This sample comprises roughly 1,800,000 distinct CDR3 sequences, roughly 50% of them detected only once. The ten biggest clones cover 2.1% of the sample.

Donors were about 36 systemically healthy Caucasian individuals from Russia aged roughly 6 to 90 years. Each donor gave ten milliliters of peripheral blood, collected into EDTA-treated Vacutainer tubes. Ficoll-Paque density-gradient centrifugation was used to isolate PBMCs, with at least 7 million per sample. Trizol reagent was used to extract total RNA from PBMCs, with at least 6 micrograms per sample. For every donor, an aliquot of PBMCs went through flow cytometry to measure the percentages of naive CD45RAhigh/CD27high T cells. As concerns this clonotype: Its antigen is still unknown. One end of the junction is discordant with germline, which a read error may explain.

Via the germline V gene, CDR1 is MGHRA and CDR2 YSYEKL. The CDR3 numbers 15 residues from cysteine through phenylalanine. The only DNA kept is the CDR3, 45 bases in frame from the first base. The TCR originated in a woman between 35 and 50 years old in good health. Here the chain combines TRBV4-1 and TRBJ2-7, and 11 bases in between align with TRBD1. Sequences were obtained from blood. The CDR3 loop reads CAGSQHGTGGNEQYF. The DNA sequence reads TGCGCCGGCAGCCAGCACGGGACAGGGGGGAACGAGCAGTACTTC.